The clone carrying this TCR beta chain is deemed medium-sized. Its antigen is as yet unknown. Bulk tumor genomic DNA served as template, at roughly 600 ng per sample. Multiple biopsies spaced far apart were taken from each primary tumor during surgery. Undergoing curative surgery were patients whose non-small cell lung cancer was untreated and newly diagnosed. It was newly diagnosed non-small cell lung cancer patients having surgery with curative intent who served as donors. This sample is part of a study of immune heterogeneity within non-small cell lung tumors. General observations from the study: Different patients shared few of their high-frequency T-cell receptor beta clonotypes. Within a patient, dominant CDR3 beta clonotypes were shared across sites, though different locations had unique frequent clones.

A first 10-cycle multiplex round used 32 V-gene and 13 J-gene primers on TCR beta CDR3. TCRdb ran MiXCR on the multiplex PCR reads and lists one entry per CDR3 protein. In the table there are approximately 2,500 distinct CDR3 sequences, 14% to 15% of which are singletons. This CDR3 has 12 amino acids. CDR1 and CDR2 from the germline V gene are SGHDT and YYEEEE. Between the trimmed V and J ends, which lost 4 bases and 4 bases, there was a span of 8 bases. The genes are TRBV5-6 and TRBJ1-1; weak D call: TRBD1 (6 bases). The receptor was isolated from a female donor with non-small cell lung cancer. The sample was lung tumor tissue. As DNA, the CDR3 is TGTGCCAGCAGCATCAGGGGCACTGAAGCTTTCTTT. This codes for CASSIRGTEAFF.